This record looks at one TCR beta chain sequence and its context. What antigen it recognizes has not been identified. No base quality information exists; no much larger clone differs at one position. V is shortened by 6 bases, J by 8 bases, and the region joining them spans 11 bases. CDR1 is given as SQVTM and CDR2 as ANQGSEA, both from the germline V gene. The CDR3 holds 12 amino acids from the cysteine to the phenylalanine. The entry retains the CDR3 DNA only, 36 bases that are in frame from base 1. The data are from a study of blood T cell repertoires in COVID-19 (TCRdb year 2020). Concerning the study at large: The collaborator samples originated in the United States, Italy and Spain and spanned the acute and convalescent phases of COVID-19. The prospective study material was composed of cDNA or gDNA derived from T cells, B-cell-depleted T cells, or PBMCs. The dataset comprised deeply sampled blood TCRbeta repertoires from subjects exposed to, actively infected with, or recovered from COVID-19. The repertoires were released in a freely available public database intended as a resource for research on the immune response to SARS-CoV-2. The samples were drawn from the first 160 participants of the ongoing ImmuneRACE study and from 950 to 1,500 subjects provided by 6 global collaborators. A de-identified subject ID, COVID-19 status, age in years and sex were almost always included in the sample metadata. Where available, HLA class I and class II types were obtained from metadata supplied by the sample provider rather than from assay-based typing.

Each collaborating institution followed its own protocols to collect whole blood in K2EDTA tubes. For TCRbeta analysis, collaborators shipped samples as frozen whole blood, isolated PBMCs, or DNA extracted from either of those sample types. Overall study outcomes, separate from this receptor: The quantity of clinical and demographic metadata differed by source and by participant and was supplied without curation.

The immunoSEQ Assay, a bias-controlled multiplex PCR, was used to amplify TCRbeta CDR3 regions from genomic DNA. The authors' analysis ran thus. The number of nucleated cells in each sample was estimated by amplification of reference gene primers within the assay. To quantify the absolute abundance of each unique TCRbeta CDR3 rearrangement, sequence reads were collapsed and filtered. For each sample, productive Simpson clonality was calculated as the square root of Simpson's diversity index over productive rearrangements. This is the immuneACCESS table as TCRdb keeps it, with only in-frame sequences that have V and J called. A part of the clones is gone; compared with another copy, unresolved V genes explain less than half, and the rest is unexplained. V, J and clone size are taken as reported in that table, and D and trimming were inferred from the DNA itself. This sample holds some 120,000 clones; approximately 74% were observed only once. 5.5% of the sample lies in the top ten.

The origin of this receptor is a man aged 60 to 75 with acute or convalescent COVID-19. The rearrangement combines TRBV29-1 with TRBJ1-6, with the D gene uncertain. The specimen was peripheral blood. The DNA sequence reads TGCAGCGTCCGAGATATTGATTCACCCCTCCACTTT. This is translated as CSVRDIDSPLHF.